These 3 T cell receptor beta chains originate from one sample sequenced in a study of blood T cell repertoires in COVID-19. TCRdb's table, derived via immunoSEQ multiplex PCR, lists solely in-frame clones and lacks some. The data show 200,000 to 250,000 clones, with approximately 86% seen just once and more than 1.4% held by the top ten. Sample: peripheral blood. These receptors originate from a man between 18 and 29 years old with active or convalescent COVID-19.

The V and J genes are TRBV6-2 or TRBV6-3 and TRBJ2-7, with 8 bases matching TRBD1. In germline, CDR1 is MNHEY, CDR2 SVGEGT. Germline trimming cut 0 bases from V and 6 bases from J; bases unmatched to any gene: 13. The length of the CDR3 is 17 residues. DNA for the CDR3: TGTGCCAGCAGTTACTCGGGTAGGGACAGGCACCCAGCCGAGCAGTACTTC. Protein sequence: CASSYSGRDRHPAEQYF.

The chain is built from TRBV23-1 and TRBJ1-1, with 9 bases aligning to TRBD1. TRBV23-1 carries the ORF label, with uncertain function. This CDR3 is built from 20 residues. V gave up 3 bases and J gave up 3 bases; unmatched junction bases: 20. The CDR3 spells CASSQRIPGTGRVPDTEAFF. DNA of the CDR3: TGCGCCAGCAGTCAGCGTATTCCCGGGACAGGGCGGGTGCCGGACACTGAAGCTTTCTTT.

This chain connects TRBV7-8 to TRBJ2-1, with 14 bases identical to TRBD2. Germline V gives CDR1 SGHVS, CDR2 FQNEAQ. The CDR3 extends over 16 amino acids. V shed 5 bases, J shed 7 bases, and the junction held 7 bases outside the gene matches. CDR3 in DNA: TGTGCCAGCAGCCCCCGACTAGCGGGAGGGCAAAATGAGCAGTTCTTC. It yields the protein CASSPRLAGGQNEQFF. The variable domain in full, completed from reference TRBV7-8 and TRBJ2-1, reads GAGVSQSPRYKVAKRGQDVALRCDPISGHVSLFWYQQALGQGPEFLTYFQNEAQLDKSGLPSDRFFAERPEGSVSTLKIQRTQQEDSAVYLCASSPRLAGGQNEQFFGPGTRLTVL.